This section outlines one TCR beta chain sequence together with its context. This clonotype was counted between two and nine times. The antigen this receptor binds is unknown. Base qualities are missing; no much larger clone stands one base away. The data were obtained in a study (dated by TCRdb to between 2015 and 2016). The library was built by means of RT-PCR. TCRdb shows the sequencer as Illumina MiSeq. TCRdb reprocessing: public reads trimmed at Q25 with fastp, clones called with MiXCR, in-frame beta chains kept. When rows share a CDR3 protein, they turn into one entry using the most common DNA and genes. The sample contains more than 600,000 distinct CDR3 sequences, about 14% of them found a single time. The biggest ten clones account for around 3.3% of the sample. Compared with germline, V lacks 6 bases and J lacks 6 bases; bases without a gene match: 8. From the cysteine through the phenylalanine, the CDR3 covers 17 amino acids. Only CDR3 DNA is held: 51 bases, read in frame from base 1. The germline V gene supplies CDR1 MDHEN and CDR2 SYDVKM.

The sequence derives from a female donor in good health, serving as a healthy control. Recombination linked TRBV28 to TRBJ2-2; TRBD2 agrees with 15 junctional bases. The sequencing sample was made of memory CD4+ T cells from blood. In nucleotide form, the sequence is TGTGCCAGCAGCTGGGGGACTAGCGGGAGGCTCCCCGGGGAGCTGTTTTTT. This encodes CASSWGTSGRLPGELFF.